This T cell receptor (beta chain) was retrieved from a study of cytomegalovirus exposure and HLA in healthy donors. On the study more broadly: A subsequent analysis reported that the 120 or so validation repertoires were produced on the same platform that had also been used for the 666 first-cohort repertoires.

Trimming took 0 bases from V and 6 from J; bases not matched to a gene: 7. Germline V gene sequence: CDR1 KGHSH, CDR2 LQKENI. This CDR3 comprises 17 residues. The protocol was immunoSEQ multiplex PCR, while the TCRdb copy is restricted to in-frame clones and leaves out a portion. The table lists roughly 220,000 clones, approximately 88% of them singletons, with over 12% in the top ten. This receptor was identified in a woman in her 30s in good health and CMV-seropositive. The sample taken for sequencing was PBMCs. The rearrangement joins TRBV18 to TRBJ2-1, with TRBD2 identical over 11 bases. The CDR3 nucleotides read TGTGCCAGCTCACCACCTGGGACTAGCGGCCTCCGCAATGAGCAGTTCTTC. Translation gives CASSPPGTSGLRNEQFF.